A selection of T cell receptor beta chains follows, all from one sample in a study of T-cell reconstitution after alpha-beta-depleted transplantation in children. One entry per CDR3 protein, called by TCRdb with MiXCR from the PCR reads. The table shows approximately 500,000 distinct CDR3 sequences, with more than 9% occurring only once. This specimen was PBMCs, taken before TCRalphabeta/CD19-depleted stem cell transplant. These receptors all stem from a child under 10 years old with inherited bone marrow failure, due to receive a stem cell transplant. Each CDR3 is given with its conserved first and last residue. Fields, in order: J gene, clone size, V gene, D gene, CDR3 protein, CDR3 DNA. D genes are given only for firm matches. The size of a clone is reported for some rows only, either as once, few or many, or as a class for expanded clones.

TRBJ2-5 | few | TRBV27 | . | CASSLRWEWTQYF | TGTGCCAGCAGTTTAAGGTGGGAGTGGACCCAGTACTTC
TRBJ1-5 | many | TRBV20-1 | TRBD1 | CSATGTANQPQHF | TGCAGTGCTACCGGGACAGCAAATCAGCCCCAGCATTTT
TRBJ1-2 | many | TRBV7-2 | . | CASSPGILIYGYTF | TGTGCCAGCAGCCCCGGGATCTTAATCTATGGCTACACCTTC
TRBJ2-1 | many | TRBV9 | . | CASSAYGRLVGFSEQFF | TGTGCCAGCAGCGCTTATGGGAGACTAGTGGGATTTAGTGAGCAGTTCTTC
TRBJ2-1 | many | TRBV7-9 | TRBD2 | CASSPLAETYNEQFF | TGTGCCAGCAGCCCACTAGCGGAAACATACAATGAGCAGTTCTTC
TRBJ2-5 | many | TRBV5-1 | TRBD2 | CASSQGTSGIWETQYF | TGCGCCAGCAGCCAAGGGACTAGCGGGATTTGGGAGACCCAGTACTTC
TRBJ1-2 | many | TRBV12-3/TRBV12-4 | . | CASSLSGSDPTNYGYTF | TGTGCCAGCAGTTTAAGTGGCAGCGATCCCACTAACTATGGCTACACCTTC
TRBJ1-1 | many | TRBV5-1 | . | CASSFWEGNTEAFF | TGCGCCAGCAGCTTTTGGGAAGGGAACACTGAAGCTTTCTTT
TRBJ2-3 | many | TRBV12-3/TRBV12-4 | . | CASSQQGHSTDTQYF | TGTGCCAGCAGCCAGCAGGGGCATAGCACAGATACGCAGTATTTT
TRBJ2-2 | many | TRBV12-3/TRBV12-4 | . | CASDYRTSNTGELFF | TGTGCCAGCGATTACAGGACCTCGAACACCGGGGAGCTGTTTTTT
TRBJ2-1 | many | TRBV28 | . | CASSPYFREQFF | TGTGCCAGCAGTCCCTACTTCCGCGAGCAGTTCTTC
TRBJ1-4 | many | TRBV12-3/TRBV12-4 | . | CASSFPGAREKLFF | TGTGCCAGCAGTTTTCCGGGGGCCAGGGAAAAACTGTTTTTT
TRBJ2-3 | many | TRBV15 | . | CATQRSRRDTQYF | TGTGCCACCCAGCGGAGCCGGCGGGATACGCAGTATTTT
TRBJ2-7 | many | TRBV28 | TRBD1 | CASVAGGEYEQYF | TGTGCCAGCGTGGCAGGGGGCGAGTACGAGCAGTACTTC
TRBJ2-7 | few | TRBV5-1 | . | CASSPTRGAGSYEQYF | TGCGCCAGCAGCCCGACTCGGGGGGCGGGATCCTACGAGCAGTACTTC
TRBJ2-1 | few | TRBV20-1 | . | CSARDRLGNEQFF | TGCAGTGCTAGAGATCGACTAGGCAATGAGCAGTTCTTC
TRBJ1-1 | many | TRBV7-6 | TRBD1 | CASSGRGRTEAFF | TGTGCCAGCAGCGGCAGGGGGCGGACTGAAGCTTTCTTT
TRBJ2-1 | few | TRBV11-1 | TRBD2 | CASSLAIPSGRDDNEQFF | TGTGCCAGCAGCTTAGCAATTCCTAGCGGGAGGGATGACAATGAGCAGTTCTTC
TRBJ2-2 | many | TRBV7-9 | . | CASMTSGTNTGELFF | TGTGCCAGCATGACGAGCGGTACGAACACCGGGGAGCTGTTTTTT
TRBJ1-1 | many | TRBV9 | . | CASSVGGETEAFF | TGTGCCAGCAGCGTAGGAGGGGAGACTGAAGCTTTCTTT
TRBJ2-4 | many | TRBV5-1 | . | CASSPSTGRENIQYF | TGCGCCAGCAGCCCTTCAACAGGGCGGGAAAACATTCAGTACTTC
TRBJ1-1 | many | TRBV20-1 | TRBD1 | CSAYRGSEAFF | TGCAGTGCTTACAGGGGGTCAGAAGCTTTCTTT
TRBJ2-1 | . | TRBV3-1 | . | CASSQEGGWKAGSYNEQFF | TGTGCCAGCAGCCAAGAAGGGGGGTGGAAAGCAGGATCCTACAATGAGCAGTTCTTC
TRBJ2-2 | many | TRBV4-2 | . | CASSQESGTGELFF | TGTGCCAGCAGCCAAGAATCAGGGACCGGGGAGCTGTTTTTT
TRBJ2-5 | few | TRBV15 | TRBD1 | CATSVFQGAGETQYF | TGTGCCACCAGCGTATTTCAGGGGGCTGGGGAGACCCAGTACTTC
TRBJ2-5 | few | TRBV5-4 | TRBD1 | CASSLQGAFLETQYF | TGTGCCAGCAGCTTACAGGGGGCGTTTCTGGAGACCCAGTACTTC
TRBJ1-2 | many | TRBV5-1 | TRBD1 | CASSLAGGDGYTF | TGCGCCAGCAGCTTGGCAGGGGGCGATGGCTACACCTTC
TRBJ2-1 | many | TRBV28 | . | CASSPRSNFYNEQFF | TGTGCCAGCAGTCCCCGTAGCAATTTCTACAATGAGCAGTTCTTC
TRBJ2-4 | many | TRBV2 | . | CASSVPDSKNIQYF | TGTGCCAGCAGTGTACCCGATTCCAAAAACATTCAGTACTTC
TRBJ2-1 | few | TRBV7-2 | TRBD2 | CASSLGLGLAGNNEQFF | TGTGCCAGCAGCTTAGGTTTAGGGCTAGCGGGAAACAATGAGCAGTTCTTC
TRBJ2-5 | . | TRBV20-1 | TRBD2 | CSASASGRARETQYF | TGCAGTGCTAGTGCCAGCGGGAGGGCCAGAGAGACCCAGTACTTC
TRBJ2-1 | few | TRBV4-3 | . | CASSQGTSKAEQFF | TGCGCCAGCAGCCAAGGGACTTCTAAGGCTGAGCAGTTCTTC
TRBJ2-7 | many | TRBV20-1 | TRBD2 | CSARDTSGGRYEQYF | TGCAGTGCTAGGGACACTAGCGGGGGTCGCTACGAGCAGTACTTC
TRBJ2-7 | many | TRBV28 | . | CASRGVVYYEQYF | TGTGCCAGCAGAGGGGTTGTGTATTACGAGCAGTACTTC
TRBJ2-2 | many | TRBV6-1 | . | CASSLGQGTPGSCFF | .
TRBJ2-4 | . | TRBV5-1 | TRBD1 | CASSKRDRVTKNIQYF | TGCGCCAGCAGCAAACGGGACAGGGTCACCAAAAACATTCAGTACTTC
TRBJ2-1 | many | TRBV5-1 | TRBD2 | CASYQGGASYNEQFF | TGCGCCAGCTACCAGGGAGGGGCCTCCTACAATGAGCAGTTCTTC
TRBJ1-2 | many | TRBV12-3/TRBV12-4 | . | CATGGEANYGYTF | TGTGCCACCGGGGGCGAGGCTAACTATGGCTACACCTTC
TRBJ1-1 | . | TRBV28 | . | CTSHTLNTEAFF | TGTACCAGCCATACACTGAACACTGAAGCTTTCTTT
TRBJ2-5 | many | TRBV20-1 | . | CSAFNRETQYF | TGCAGCGCGTTCAACAGGGAGACCCAGTACTTC
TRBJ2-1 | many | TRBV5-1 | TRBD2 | CASSPRLAGGPGLVGEQFF | TGCGCCAGCAGCCCAAGACTAGCGGGAGGGCCTGGTCTTGTGGGTGAGCAGTTCTTC
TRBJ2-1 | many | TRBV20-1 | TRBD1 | CSARLPGQGSREQFF | TGCAGTGCTAGGTTACCGGGACAGGGTAGTCGTGAGCAGTTCTTC
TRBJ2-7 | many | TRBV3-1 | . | CASSQVGQGGYEQYF | TGTGCCAGCAGCCAAGTCGGCCAGGGGGGGTACGAGCAGTACTTC
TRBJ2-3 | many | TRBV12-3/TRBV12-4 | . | CASSPARGQADTQYF | TGTGCCAGCAGCCCCGCCCGGGGGCAGGCGGATACGCAGTATTTT
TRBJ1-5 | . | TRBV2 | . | CASSRDGGGNQPQHF | TGTGCCAGCAGTCGCGACGGCGGTGGCAATCAGCCCCAGCATTTT
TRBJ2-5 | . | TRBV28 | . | CASSLSFWGTQETQYF | TGTGCCAGCAGTTTATCTTTTTGGGGGACCCAAGAGACCCAGTACTTC
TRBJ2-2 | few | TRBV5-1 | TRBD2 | CASSLLAIGNTGELFF | TGCGCCAGCAGCTTACTAGCGATTGGGAACACCGGGGAGCTGTTTTTT
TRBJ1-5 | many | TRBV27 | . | CASSFQGRNQPQHF | TGTGCCAGCAGTTTCCAGGGACGGAATCAGCCCCAGCATTTT
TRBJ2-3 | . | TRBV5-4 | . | CASSLVGDGTDTQYF | TGTGCCAGCAGCTTGGTGGGAGACGGCACAGATACGCAGTATTTT
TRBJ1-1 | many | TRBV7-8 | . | CASSLEWGREAFF | TGTGCCAGCAGCTTAGAGTGGGGCAGGGAAGCTTTCTTT
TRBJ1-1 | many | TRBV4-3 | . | CASSQGREAFF | TGCGCCAGCAGCCAAGGACGGGAAGCTTTCTTT
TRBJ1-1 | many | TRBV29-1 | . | CSVRWVGGPEAFF | TGCAGCGTCCGCTGGGTGGGAGGGCCTGAAGCTTTCTTT
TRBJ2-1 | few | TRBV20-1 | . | CSAVDSYNEQFF | TGCAGTGCGGTTGACAGTTACAATGAGCAGTTCTTC
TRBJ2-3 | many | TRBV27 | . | CASSRGTFGTDTQYF | TGTGCCAGCAGTCGTGGGACTTTCGGCACAGATACGCAGTATTTT
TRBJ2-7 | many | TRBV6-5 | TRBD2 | CASSRGGFAYEQYF | TGTGCCAGCAGCCGGGGAGGGTTTGCCTACGAGCAGTACTTC
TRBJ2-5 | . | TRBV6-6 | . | CASILGTGETQYF | .
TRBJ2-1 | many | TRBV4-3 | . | CASSQDDDYNEQFF | TGCGCCAGCAGCCAAGATGACGATTACAATGAGCAGTTCTTC